This T cell receptor (beta chain) was identified during a study of T cell changes during pregnancy in multiple sclerosis. This CDR3 comprises 15 residues. CDR1 and CDR2 (germline): MNHNS, SASEGT. J lost 5 bases, V lost 7 bases, and 13 bases had no gene match. Repertoires were generated with immunoSEQ multiplex PCR, while TCRdb's copy carries only in-frame clones and drops some. This table has 32,000 or so clones, 91% appearing once. The sequence came from a female donor in good health, enrolled as a control in a pregnancy study. Material: CD4+ T cells from peripheral blood mononuclear cells, obtained in the third trimester of pregnancy. The J gene is TRBJ2-7, the V gene TRBV6-1, with TRBD1 matching 8 bases. The CDR3 nucleotides read TGTGCCAGCAAGATAGCGTCAGGGGGCAGGGACGAGCAGTACTTC. Protein sequence: CASKIASGGRDEQYF.